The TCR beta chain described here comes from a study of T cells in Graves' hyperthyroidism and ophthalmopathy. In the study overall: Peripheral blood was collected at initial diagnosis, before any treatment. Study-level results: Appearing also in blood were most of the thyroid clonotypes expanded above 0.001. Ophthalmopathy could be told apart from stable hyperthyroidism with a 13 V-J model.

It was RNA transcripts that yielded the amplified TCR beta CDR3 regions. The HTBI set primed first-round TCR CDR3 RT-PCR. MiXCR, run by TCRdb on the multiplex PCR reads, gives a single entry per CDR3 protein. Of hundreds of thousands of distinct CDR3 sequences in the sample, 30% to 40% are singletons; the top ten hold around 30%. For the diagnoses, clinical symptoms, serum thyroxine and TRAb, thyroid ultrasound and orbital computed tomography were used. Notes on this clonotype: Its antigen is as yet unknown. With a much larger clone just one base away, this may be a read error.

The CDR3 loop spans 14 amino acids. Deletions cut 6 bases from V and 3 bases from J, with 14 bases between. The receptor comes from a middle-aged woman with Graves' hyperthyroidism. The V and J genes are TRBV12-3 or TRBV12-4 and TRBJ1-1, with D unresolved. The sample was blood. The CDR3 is CASSFDGRDTEAFF. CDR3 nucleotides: TGTGCCAGCAGCTTCGACGGTAGGGACACTGAAGCTTTCTTT.